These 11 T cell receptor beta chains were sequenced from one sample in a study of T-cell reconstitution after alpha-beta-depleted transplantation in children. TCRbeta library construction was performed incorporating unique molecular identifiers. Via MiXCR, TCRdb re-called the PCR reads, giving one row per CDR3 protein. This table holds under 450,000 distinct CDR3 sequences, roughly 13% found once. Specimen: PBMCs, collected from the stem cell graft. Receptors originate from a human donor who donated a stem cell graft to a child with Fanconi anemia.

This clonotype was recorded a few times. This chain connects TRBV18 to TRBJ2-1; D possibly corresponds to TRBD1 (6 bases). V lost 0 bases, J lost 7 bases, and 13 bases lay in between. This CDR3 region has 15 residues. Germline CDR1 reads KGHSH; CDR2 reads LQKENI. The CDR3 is CASSPPGQLGNEQFF. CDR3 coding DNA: TGTGCCAGCTCACCACCAGGACAGCTTGGGAATGAGCAGTTCTTC.

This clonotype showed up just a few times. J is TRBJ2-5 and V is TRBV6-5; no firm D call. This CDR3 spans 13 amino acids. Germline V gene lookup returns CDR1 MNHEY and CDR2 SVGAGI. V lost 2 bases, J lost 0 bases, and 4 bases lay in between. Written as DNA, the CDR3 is TGTGCCAGCAGTTACCAGGACCAAGAGACCCAGTACTTC. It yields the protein CASSYQDQETQYF.

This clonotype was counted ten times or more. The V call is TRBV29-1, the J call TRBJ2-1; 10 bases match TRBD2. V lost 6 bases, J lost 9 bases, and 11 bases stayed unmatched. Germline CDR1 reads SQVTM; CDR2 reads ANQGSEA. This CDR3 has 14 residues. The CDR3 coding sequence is TGCAGCGTCCTTGCCAGCGGGGGGGCGGTTGAGCAGTTCTTC. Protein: CSVLASGGAVEQFF.

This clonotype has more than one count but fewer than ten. CDR3 DNA sequence: TGTGCCAGCAGAGTAACTGGACAGGCAGATACGCAGTATTTT. It codes for CASRVTGQADTQYF. J is TRBJ2-3 and V is TRBV28; TRBD1 matches at 7 bases. Germline CDR1 is MDHEN and CDR2 is SYDVKM. J was trimmed by 4 bases and V by 6 bases; bases with no gene match: 7. The CDR3 runs to 14 residues.

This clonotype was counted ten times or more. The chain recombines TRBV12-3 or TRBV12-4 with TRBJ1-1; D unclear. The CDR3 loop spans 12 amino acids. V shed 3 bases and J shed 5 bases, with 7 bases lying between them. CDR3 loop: CASSFAATEAFF. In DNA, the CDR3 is TGTGCCAGCAGTTTTGCGGCAACTGAAGCTTTCTTT.

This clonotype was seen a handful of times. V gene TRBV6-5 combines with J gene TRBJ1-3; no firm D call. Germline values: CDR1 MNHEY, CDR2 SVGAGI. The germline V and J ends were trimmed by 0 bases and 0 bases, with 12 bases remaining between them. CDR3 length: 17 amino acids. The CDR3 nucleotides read TGTGCCAGCAGTTACTCCCCGGGCATGTTCTCTGGAAACACCATATATTTT. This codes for CASSYSPGMFSGNTIYF.

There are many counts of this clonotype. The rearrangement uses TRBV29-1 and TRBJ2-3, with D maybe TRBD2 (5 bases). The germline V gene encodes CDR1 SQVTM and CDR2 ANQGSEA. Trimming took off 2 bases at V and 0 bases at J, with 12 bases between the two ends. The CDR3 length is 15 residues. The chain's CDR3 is CSVERRSRSTDTQYF. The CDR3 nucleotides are TGCAGCGTTGAACGGAGGAGCAGGAGCACAGATACGCAGTATTTT.

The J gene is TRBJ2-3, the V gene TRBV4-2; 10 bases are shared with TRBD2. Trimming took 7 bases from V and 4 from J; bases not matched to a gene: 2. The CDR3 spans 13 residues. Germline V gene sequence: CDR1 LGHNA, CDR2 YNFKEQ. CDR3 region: CASTSGGADTQYF. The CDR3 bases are TGTGCCAGCACAAGCGGGGGGGCAGATACGCAGTATTTT.

Here the CDR3 DNA reads TGCAGCGCCCAGGGGGGTGGCCTAGCGGGTGCAACAGATACGCAGTATTTT. Encoded protein: CSAQGGGLAGATDTQYF. J is TRBJ2-3 and V is TRBV29-1, with a tentative D call TRBD2 (8 bases). Germline V CDR1 and CDR2: SQVTM, ANQGSEA. V lost 7 bases to trimming and J lost 3 bases, with 26 bases between them. The CDR3 length is 17 residues.

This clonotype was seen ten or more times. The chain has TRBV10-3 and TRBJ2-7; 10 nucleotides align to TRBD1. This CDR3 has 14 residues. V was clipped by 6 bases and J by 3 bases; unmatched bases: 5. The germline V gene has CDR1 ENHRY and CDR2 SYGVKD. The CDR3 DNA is TGTGCCATCAGCCCGGGACAGGGGATCTACGAGCAGTACGTC. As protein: CAISPGQGIYEQYV.

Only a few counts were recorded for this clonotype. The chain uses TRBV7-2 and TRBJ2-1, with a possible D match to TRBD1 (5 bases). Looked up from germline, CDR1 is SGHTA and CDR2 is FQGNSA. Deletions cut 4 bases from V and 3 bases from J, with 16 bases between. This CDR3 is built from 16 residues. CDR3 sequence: CASSWGTGHNYNEQFF. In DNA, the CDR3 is TGTGCCAGCAGCTGGGGAACCGGACATAACTACAATGAGCAGTTCTTC.